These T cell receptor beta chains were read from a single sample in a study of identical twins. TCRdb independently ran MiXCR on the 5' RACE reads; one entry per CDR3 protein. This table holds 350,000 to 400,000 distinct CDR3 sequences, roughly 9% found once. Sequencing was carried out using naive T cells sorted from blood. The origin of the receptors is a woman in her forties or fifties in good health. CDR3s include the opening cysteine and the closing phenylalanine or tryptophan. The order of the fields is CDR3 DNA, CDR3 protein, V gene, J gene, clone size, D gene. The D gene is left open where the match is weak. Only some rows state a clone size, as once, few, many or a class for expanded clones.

cdr3_nt: TGTGCCAGCAGTTACGGACAGGGGGGTTCCGGCTACACCTTC; cdr3_aa: CASSYGQGGSGYTF; v_call: TRBV6-5; j_call: TRBJ1-2; clone_size: few; d_call: TRBD1
cdr3_nt: TGTGCCAGCAGCCAAGATGGGAGGAGGTCTGGCTACACCTTC; cdr3_aa: CASSQDGRRSGYTF; v_call: TRBV3-1; j_call: TRBJ1-2; clone_size: -; d_call: -
cdr3_nt: TGCAGTGCTAGAACGGGACTAGCGATCACCGGGGAGCTGTTTTTT; cdr3_aa: CSARTGLAITGELFF; v_call: TRBV20-1; j_call: TRBJ2-2; clone_size: -; d_call: TRBD2
cdr3_nt: TGTGCCACCAGTGATTTCCGAACTAGATTGGGCACAGATACGCAGTATTTT; cdr3_aa: CATSDFRTRLGTDTQYF; v_call: TRBV24-1; j_call: TRBJ2-3; clone_size: -; d_call: -
cdr3_nt: TGTGCCAGCTCTTCTCTGGCGGGAAAATTCCGCGCAAACCAAGAGACCCAGTACTTC; cdr3_aa: CASSSLAGKFRANQETQYF; v_call: TRBV18; j_call: TRBJ2-5; clone_size: few; d_call: -
cdr3_nt: TGTGCCAGCAGTTTGGGCGGGAGACGCTACGAGCAGTACTTC; cdr3_aa: CASSLGGRRYEQYF; v_call: TRBV27; j_call: TRBJ2-7; clone_size: -; d_call: TRBD2
cdr3_nt: TGCGCCAGCAGCTCCGTGGGGCAGGTGCAGTACTTC; cdr3_aa: CASSSVGQVQYF; v_call: TRBV5-1; j_call: TRBJ2-7; clone_size: few; d_call: -
cdr3_nt: TGTGCCAGCAGCCCCCTAGCGGGAGGGCCAAGTGAGCAGTTCTTC; cdr3_aa: CASSPLAGGPSEQFF; v_call: TRBV4-2; j_call: TRBJ2-1; clone_size: many; d_call: TRBD2
cdr3_nt: TGTGCCAGCTCACGCGGGACACAGAAAGAGACCCAGTACTTC; cdr3_aa: CASSRGTQKETQYF; v_call: TRBV18; j_call: TRBJ2-5; clone_size: -; d_call: -
cdr3_nt: TGTGCCAGCAGTTTACGGGATACTGAACAGACCCAGTACTTC; cdr3_aa: CASSLRDTEQTQYF; v_call: TRBV12-3/TRBV12-4; j_call: TRBJ2-5; clone_size: few; d_call: -
cdr3_nt: TGTGCCAGCAGGCGCGGACTAGCCGGGGGGAACGCCGGGGAGCTGTTTTTT; cdr3_aa: CASRRGLAGGNAGELFF; v_call: TRBV11-2; j_call: TRBJ2-2; clone_size: -; d_call: TRBD2
cdr3_nt: TGTGCCAGCAGTTTATCGACAGGGGATTATTATGGCTACACCTTC; cdr3_aa: CASSLSTGDYYGYTF; v_call: TRBV27; j_call: TRBJ1-2; clone_size: -; d_call: TRBD1
cdr3_nt: TGTGCCAGCTGGGCGGGAGCCCCCTACGAGCAGTACTTC; cdr3_aa: CASWAGAPYEQYF; v_call: TRBV7-9; j_call: TRBJ2-7; clone_size: -; d_call: TRBD2
cdr3_nt: TGCGCCAGCAGCTCCTTAGGGGACTCCCAAGAGACCCAGTACTTC; cdr3_aa: CASSSLGDSQETQYF; v_call: TRBV5-1; j_call: TRBJ2-5; clone_size: -; d_call: -
cdr3_nt: TGCAGTGCGACCGTTAGCGGGAGGGGATACAATGAGCAGTTCTTC; cdr3_aa: CSATVSGRGYNEQFF; v_call: TRBV20-1; j_call: TRBJ2-1; clone_size: few; d_call: TRBD2